This entry features one T cell receptor beta chain sequence. Its antigen is as yet unknown. The germline V gene has CDR1 SGHTA and CDR2 FQGNSA. The V gene lost 1 base and the J gene lost 4 bases, with 10 bases spanning the gap. This CDR3 is built from 15 residues. Up to about 2 ug genomic DNA was used for TCRB CDR3 amplification. This table comes from immunoSEQ multiplex PCR, and its TCRdb copy is limited to in-frame clones, with some not included. The table lists about 21,000 clones, more than 65% of them singletons, with roughly 34% in the top ten. These data originate in a study of glioma-infiltrating T cells after dendritic cell vaccination. Study details: Treatment, given 2003 to 2012, was autologous tumor lysate-pulsed dendritic cell vaccination. Regarding the study as a whole: Only a small number of patients had complete blood and tumor samples. Higher pretreatment TIL content predicted longer progression-free time and survival.

This specimen was blood, taken before dendritic cell vaccination. The TCR was taken from a human donor with glioblastoma. The chain uses TRBV7-2 and TRBJ2-2; D gene ambiguous. Here the CDR3 reads CASSLGSGFTGELFF. In DNA form, the CDR3 reads TGTGCCAGCAGCTTAGGGTCAGGATTCACCGGGGAGCTGTTTTTT.